The clone carrying this T cell receptor beta chain appeared a few times. The CDR3 extends over 15 amino acids. V lost 5 bases to trimming and J lost 1 base, with 13 bases between them. CDR1 SEHNR and CDR2 FQNEAQ come from the germline V gene (reference sequence). TCRdb itself ran the 5' RACE reads through MiXCR, one entry per CDR3 protein. The top ten hold about 12% of the sample, which has about 620,000 distinct CDR3 sequences, 15% to 20% seen once. This specimen comes from a study of T-cell memory formation after mild COVID-19. Sequencing used PBMCs or a T cell subset sorted from them (not recorded which). The clonotype comes from an adult woman who had mild COVID-19 (a few samples of this study predate the infection). Cell type and time point are not known. The chain is built from TRBV7-9 and TRBJ2-3, with D perhaps matching TRBD1 (6 bases). The CDR3 region has the DNA TGTGCCAGCAGCCCAGGGGTGTGGGGCACAGATACGCAGTATTTT. Its protein product is CASSPGVWGTDTQYF.